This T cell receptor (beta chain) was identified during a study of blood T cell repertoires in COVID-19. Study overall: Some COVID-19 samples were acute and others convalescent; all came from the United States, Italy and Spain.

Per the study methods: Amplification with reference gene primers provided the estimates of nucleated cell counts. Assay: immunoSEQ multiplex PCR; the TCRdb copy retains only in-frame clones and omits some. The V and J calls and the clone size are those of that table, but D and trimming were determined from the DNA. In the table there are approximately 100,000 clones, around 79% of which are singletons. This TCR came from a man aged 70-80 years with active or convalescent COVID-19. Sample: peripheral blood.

The CDR3 spells CASSLDGRQGARSTEAFF. For the CDR3, the DNA is TGTGCCAGCAGCTTAGATGGTCGACAGGGGGCTAGGAGCACTGAAGCTTTCTTT. This chain connects TRBV11-2 to TRBJ1-1; 10 bases align to TRBD1. The trim removed 0 bases at V and 4 bases at J, leaving 11 bases unmatched. CDR1 is SGHAT, CDR2 FQNNGV, per germline. The CDR3 sequence is 18 residues long.